The rows below give T cell receptor beta chains drawn from one sample of a study of T cells after yellow fever vaccination. One entry per CDR3 protein results from TCRdb running MiXCR on the 5' RACE reads. Seen here are about 210,000 distinct CDR3 sequences, 6.7% observed once, and the top ten hold 0.8% to 1.2%. The sequencing used CD4+ T cells sorted from PBMCs, collected on the day of the yellow fever booster vaccination. The receptors were gathered from a man aged 25-45 years who received the YFV17D yellow fever vaccine. Each CDR3 is given without its conserved first and last residue. The order of the fields is D gene, V gene, J gene, CDR3 protein. A D gene is named only where the DNA matches it firmly.

D: NA; V: TRBV20-1; J: TRBJ1-1; CDR3: SAPKGESEAF
D: NA; V: TRBV12-3/TRBV12-4; J: TRBJ2-1; CDR3: ASSLVKGSNEQF
D: NA; V: TRBV24-1; J: TRBJ2-5; CDR3: ATSDPLGETQY
D: TRBD1; V: TRBV27; J: TRBJ1-6; CDR3: ASSALNRGNSPLH
D: NA; V: TRBV5-1; J: TRBJ2-6; CDR3: ASSLEALSGANVLT
D: TRBD2; V: TRBV20-1; J: TRBJ2-1; CDR3: SARDILAGYNEQF
D: NA; V: TRBV5-5; J: TRBJ2-5; CDR3: ASSKGHVEETQY
D: NA; V: TRBV6-1; J: TRBJ2-3; CDR3: ASRPGLPGDTQY
D: NA; V: TRBV12-3/TRBV12-4; J: TRBJ1-1; CDR3: ASTPTRQAF
D: NA; V: TRBV20-1; J: TRBJ2-3; CDR3: SATPPSITDTQY
D: TRBD2; V: TRBV20-1; J: TRBJ2-1; CDR3: CARDRISGRHYNEQF
D: NA; V: TRBV12-3/TRBV12-4; J: TRBJ2-1; CDR3: ASVAQSGTFSYNEQF